A selection of T cell receptor beta chains follows, all from one sample in a study of beta chain features in type 1 diabetes. This table comes from immunoSEQ multiplex PCR, and its TCRdb copy is limited to in-frame clones, with some not included. Here the sample spans about 660,000 clones, roughly 13% being singletons. The source material was naive CD4+ T cells from blood. These receptors were taken from a man aged 18-30 years with type 1 diabetes. Both conserved end residues are part of each CDR3. The order of the fields is D gene, J gene, V gene, clone size, CDR3 protein, CDR3 DNA. A D gene is named only where the DNA matches it firmly. Clone size is shown for a subset of rows, as once, few, many or a class of expanded clone.

- TRBJ1-1 TRBV29-1 - CSVLTGSGTEAFF TGCAGCGTTTTAACCGGGTCGGGCACTGAAGCTTTCTTT
- TRBJ1-5 TRBV19 - CASRRGYGQPQHF TGTGCCAGCCGTCGGGGTTACGGGCAGCCCCAGCATTTT
- TRBJ2-2 TRBV28 - CASSIPGELFF TGTGCCAGCAGTATACCCGGGGAGCTGTTTTTT
TRBD2 TRBJ2-7 TRBV29-1 few CSVDRLAGTYEQYF TGCAGCGTTGATCGACTAGCGGGAACCTACGAGCAGTACTTC
TRBD1 TRBJ1-4 TRBV25-1 - CASSLTGGNEKLFF TGTGCCAGCAGTTTGACAGGGGGCAATGAAAAACTGTTTTTT
TRBD1 TRBJ2-1 TRBV6-6 - CAITRGGGRNEQFF TGTGCCATCACACGAGGGGGCGGAAGGAATGAGCAGTTCTTC
- TRBJ2-7 TRBV4-1 - CASSQDREYEQYF TGCGCCAGCAGCCAAGACAGGGAATACGAGCAGTACTTC
- TRBJ2-2 TRBV29-1 - CSVRLISNTGELFF TGCAGCGTTCGGCTGATATCGAACACCGGGGAGCTGTTTTTT
- TRBJ2-2 TRBV5-1 few CASSTTGELFF TGCGCCAGCAGCACCACCGGGGAGCTGTTTTTT
TRBD2 TRBJ2-3 TRBV30 few CARSSGGLTDTQYF TGTGCCCGTTCGTCGGGAGGGCTCACAGATACGCAGTATTTT
- TRBJ2-7 TRBV7-9 many CASSSAYEQYF TGTGCCAGCAGCTCCGCCTACGAGCAGTACTTC
TRBD2 TRBJ2-1 TRBV4-1 - CASSPGLAVYNEQFF TGCGCCAGCAGCCCTGGACTAGCGGTCTACAATGAGCAGTTCTTC
- TRBJ2-3 TRBV28 - CASGGTPIITQYF TGTGCCTCTGGGGGGACTCCGATAATAACGCAGTATTTT
- TRBJ2-5 TRBV21-1 - CASSIRVAGEETQYF TGTGCCAGCAGCATTCGAGTAGCGGGAGAAGAGACCCAGTACTTC
- TRBJ2-3 TRBV7-2 - CASSLDGGIDTQYF TGTGCCAGCAGCTTAGATGGCGGGATAGATACGCAGTATTTT
- TRBJ2-1 TRBV5-4 - CASGLSVNEQFF TGTGCCAGCGGCCTTAGCGTTAATGAGCAGTTCTTC
- TRBJ2-3 TRBV29-1 few CSVRGGADTQYF TGCAGCGTTAGAGGGGGGGCAGATACGCAGTATTTT
- TRBJ1-2 TRBV29-1 - CSVEDRLTRGYTF TGCAGCGTTGAAGATCGCCTGACTCGTGGCTACACCTTC
TRBD1 TRBJ1-1 TRBV9 - CASSPRGAAGNTEAFF TGTGCCAGCAGCCCCAGGGGGGCCGCTGGGAACACTGAAGCTTTCTTT
- TRBJ2-5 TRBV4-1 few CASSQDLRGEETQYF TGCGCCAGCAGCCAAGATTTGAGGGGCGAAGAGACCCAGTACTTC